The next 22 T cell receptor beta chains were all read from a single sample in a study of cytomegalovirus exposure and HLA in healthy donors. Amplification used 60 Vbeta primers and 13 Jbeta primers. Profiling relied on immunoSEQ multiplex PCR, and the TCRdb table lists in-frame clones only, not all of them. The data show a few hundred thousand clones, 83% seen once. Sequencing used PBMCs. The receptors derive from a girl between 10 and 17 years old in good health and CMV-seronegative.

V usage is TRBV28 and J usage is TRBJ2-7; the match to TRBD2 covers 15 bases. V was pared by 7 bases and J by 1 base, with 11 bases of the junction left unmatched. CDR3 size: 18 residues. Germline CDR1 reads MDHEN; CDR2 reads SYDVKM. In DNA, the CDR3 is TGTGCCAGCACCTCTTCCGGGACTAGCGGGAGGCAATCCTACGAGCAGTACTTC. The encoded protein is CASTSSGTSGRQSYEQYF.

V is TRBV19 and J is TRBJ1-4; D is undetermined. The ends were cut back, 7 bases at V and 0 bases at J, with 6 bases in the middle. CDR3 length equals 13 residues. Germline-derived CDR1 and CDR2 are LNHDA and SQIVND (reference sequence). CDR3 DNA sequence: TGTGCCAGTAACGGTGCAACTAATGAAAAACTGTTTTTT. Its protein is CASNGATNEKLFF.

The chain's CDR3 is CASSVDLTGNTEAFF. In DNA form, the CDR3 reads TGTGCCAGCAGCGTAGATCTGACAGGGAACACTGAAGCTTTCTTT. The chain joins TRBV9 to TRBJ1-1; TRBD1 might be the D (6 bases). The germline V and J ends were trimmed by 0 bases and 1 base, with 10 bases remaining between them. This CDR3 is built from 15 residues. Germline assignment: CDR1 SGDLS and CDR2 YYNGEE.

This clone has only one observation. This chain joins TRBV7-2 and TRBJ2-5, with 8 positions matching TRBD2. The germline CDR1 and CDR2 sequences are SGHTA and FQGNSA. CDR3 length: 15 residues. V was clipped by 7 bases and J by 5 bases; unmatched bases: 12. The DNA of the CDR3 is TGTGCCAGCACGAATCAGGGACTAGGTGGGGAGACCCAGTACTTC. Its translation: CASTNQGLGGETQYF.

The CDR3 DNA is TGTGCCTGGAGAAGCAGCGGAGGGCAGTACTTC. It specifies CAWRSSGGQYF. The chain recombines TRBV30 with TRBJ2-7, with D tentatively TRBD2 (5 bases). In germline, CDR1 is GTSNPN, CDR2 SVGIG (reference sequence). The CDR3 length is 11 residues. V shed 3 bases and J shed 9 bases, with 12 bases lying between them.

The rearrangement joins TRBV7-3 to TRBJ1-6, with 8 bases identical to TRBD1. Per germline, CDR1 SGHTA and CDR2 FQGTGA. CDR3 length: 13 amino acids. V lost 4 bases, J lost 10 bases, and 3 bases stayed unmatched. CDR3 sequence (DNA): TGTGCCAGCAGCTCGGACAGGGCCTCACCCCTCCACTTT. As protein: CASSSDRASPLHF. Supplemented by reference TRBV7-3 and TRBJ1-6, the full variable domain reads GAGVSQTPSNKVTEKGKYVELRCDPISGHTALYWYRQSLGQGPEFLIYFQGTGAADDSGLPNDRFFAVRPEGSVSTLKIQRTERGDSAVYLCASSSDRASPLHFGNGTRLTVT.

V and J are TRBV11-2 and TRBJ1-4; TRBD1 agrees at 8 bases. Germline V gene lookup returns CDR1 SGHAT and CDR2 FQNNGV. The CDR3 consists of 17 residues. The ends lost 1 base at V and 3 bases at J; junction bases unmatched: 7. DNA of the CDR3: TGTGCCAGCAGCTTAGCCGTCTTGACAGGGGCTAATGAAAAACTGTTTTTT. It codes for CASSLAVLTGANEKLFF.

V is TRBV14 and J is TRBJ2-1; TRBD2 agrees at 8 bases. This CDR3 has 14 amino acids. The junction had 6 bases not matched to a gene; V was cut back by 3 bases and J by 8 bases. The germline V gene encodes CDR1 SGHDN and CDR2 FVKESK. The CDR3 DNA reads TGTGCCAGCAGCCAGAGTAGCGGGACCTATGAGCAGTTCTTC. Residues: CASSQSSGTYEQFF.

In its sample, this clone was seen a few times. CDR3: CASSVGIAGLSTDTQYF. DNA of the CDR3: TGTGCCAGCAGCGTAGGTATAGCGGGGCTGAGCACAGATACGCAGTATTTT. J is TRBJ2-3 and V is TRBV9; 8 bases line up with TRBD2. The CDR3 covers 17 residues. After removal of 0 bases from V and 0 bases from J, the junction contained 6 bases not matched to a gene. The germline gives CDR1 SGDLS, CDR2 YYNGEE.

The chain joins TRBV6-5 to TRBJ1-2, with D possibly being TRBD1 (6 bases). This CDR3 contains 15 residues. Germline loops: CDR1 MNHEY, CDR2 SVGAGI. Trimming took off 6 bases at V and 4 bases at J, with 18 bases between the two ends. DNA for the CDR3: TGTGCCAGCAGCCTAGGTCTCGGACAGTTCTATGGCTACACCTTC. It is translated as CASSLGLGQFYGYTF.

The count of this clone is one. This chain uses TRBV2 with TRBJ1-4, with D possibly being TRBD1 (5 bases). Between the trimmed V and J ends, which lost 3 bases and 11 bases, there was a span of 13 bases. The CDR3 has 13 amino acids. Per the germline V gene, CDR1 is SNHLY and CDR2 is FYNNEI. CDR3 sequence reads: CASSDGLGGKLFF. CDR3 coding DNA: TGTGCCAGCAGTGATGGTCTGGGGGGGAAACTGTTTTTT.

This clone was seen only once. This chain connects TRBV2 to TRBJ2-2; TRBD2 matches 7 bases. V lost 7 bases and J lost 4; bases outside the gene matches: 9. The CDR3 spans 15 residues. CDR1 is SNHLY, CDR2 FYNNEI, per germline. The CDR3 loop is CASTEDPSGTGELFF. In DNA form, the CDR3 reads TGTGCCAGCACCGAAGACCCTAGCGGCACCGGGGAGCTGTTTTTT.

The V and J genes are TRBV5-4 and TRBJ1-1; D call uncertain. Trimming took off 0 bases at V and 6 bases at J, with 9 bases between the two ends. CDR3 size: 13 residues. Germline V lookup: CDR1 SGHNT, CDR2 YYREEE (reference sequence). CDR3 residues: CASSLDYVAEAFF. The CDR3 region has the DNA TGTGCCAGCAGCTTGGATTACGTAGCTGAAGCTTTCTTT.

The chain recombines TRBV28 with TRBJ2-1, with a weak D call TRBD1 (6 bases). V was shortened by 6 bases and J by 7 bases, with 19 bases between the two germline ends. Germline CDR1 is MDHEN and CDR2 is SYDVKM. This CDR3 spans 15 amino acids. In DNA, the CDR3 is TGTGCCAGCAGCTCCGGGACATCGCCCGTGAATGAGCAGTTCTTC. Its protein is CASSSGTSPVNEQFF.

As concerns this clone: The junction departs from germline at one end; a sequencing error may be responsible. The rearrangement links TRBV6-5 to TRBJ2-7; 8 nucleotides line up with TRBD1. Germline values: CDR1 MNHEY, CDR2 SVGAGI. The CDR3 loop spans 15 amino acids. The CDR3 spells CASRSYGQGLYGQYF. Here the CDR3 DNA reads TGTGCCAGCCGTAGTTACGGACAGGGACTTTACGGGCAGTACTTC.

This sequence joins TRBV7-2 and TRBJ1-1; a possible D gene is TRBD1 (6 bases). CDR3 length: 15 residues. V was clipped by 5 bases and J by 0 bases, with 13 bases between them. CDR1 is SGHTA, CDR2 FQGNSA, per germline. CDR3 nucleotide sequence: TGTGCCAGCAGCCCACGGGGGGGGCTGAACACTGAAGCTTTCTTT. Translated: CASSPRGGLNTEAFF.

The chain links TRBV7-2 to TRBJ2-1, with 8 bases lining up with TRBD2. With V trimmed by 5 bases and J by 1 base, 7 bases remained unmatched. This CDR3 region has 16 residues. Germline V gene data show CDR1 as SGHTA and CDR2 as FQGNSA. CDR3 region: CASSGQSGRSYNEQFF. CDR3 bases: TGTGCCAGCAGCGGTCAAAGCGGGAGATCCTACAATGAGCAGTTCTTC.

The CDR3 sequence is CASSDSGGADEQYF. The CDR3 nucleotides read TGTGCCAGCAGTGACTCAGGGGGCGCGGACGAGCAGTACTTC. The chain uses TRBV6-4 and TRBJ2-7, with TRBD1 matching over 7 bases. Per the germline V gene, CDR1 is MRHNA and CDR2 is SNTAGT. CDR3 size: 14 residues. V was pared by 0 bases and J by 5 bases, with 4 bases of the junction left unmatched.

The chain has TRBV10-2 and TRBJ1-2, with D hard to call. This CDR3 has 12 residues. Germline CDR1 WSHSY, CDR2 SAAADI. Between the trimmed V and J ends, which lost 4 bases and 8 bases, there was a span of 11 bases. CDR3 protein: CASSVEGRGYTF. CDR3 sequence (DNA): TGCGCCAGCAGTGTAGAGGGTAGGGGCTACACCTTC.

J is TRBJ1-2 and V is TRBV2, with TRBD1 matching 9 bases. CDR1 is SNHLY, CDR2 FYNNEI, per germline. There are 15 residues in the CDR3. Trimming at V came to 8 bases and at J to 1 base, leaving 8 bases not matched to a gene. CDR3 amino acids: CASAGQGNINYGYTF. The DNA for the CDR3 is TGTGCCAGCGCGGGACAGGGTAACATTAACTATGGCTACACCTTC. Looking up the rest from reference TRBV2 and TRBJ1-2 gives the full variable domain: EPEVTQTPSHQVTQMGQEVILRCVPISNHLYFYWYRQILGQKVEFLVSFYNNEISEKSEIFDDQFSVERPDGSNFTLKIRSTKLEDSAMYFCASAGQGNINYGYTFGSGTRLTVV.

The rearrangement uses TRBV30 and TRBJ1-3; D ambiguous. Between the trimmed V and J ends, which lost 4 bases and 0 bases, there was a span of 7 bases. The CDR3 spans 13 residues. The germline CDR1 and CDR2 sequences are GTSNPN and SVGIG (reference sequence). As DNA, the CDR3 is TGTGCCTGGATTCTCAGCTCTGGAAACACCATATATTTT. Amino acid sequence: CAWILSSGNTIYF.

The chain uses TRBV25-1 and TRBJ2-5; possible D gene TRBD1, 6 bases. Trimming removed 2 bases from V and 6 bases from J, with 13 bases in between. Germline V gene data show CDR1 as MGHDK and CDR2 as SYGVNS. This CDR3 is built from 14 residues. The CDR3 spells CASSEGGAGKTQYF. In DNA form, the CDR3 reads TGTGCCAGCAGTGAAGGGGGCGCAGGGAAGACCCAGTACTTC.